Presented here are 9 T cell receptor beta chains from one specimen sequenced in a study of cytomegalovirus exposure and HLA in healthy donors. Assay used: immunoSEQ multiplex PCR; TCRdb lists only in-frame clones, some missing. The sample has about 160,000 clones; 70% to 90% are singletons. The sample taken for sequencing was PBMCs. The receptors stem from a woman aged 25 to 45 in good health and CMV-seronegative.

The V call is TRBV28, the J call TRBJ2-2; D remains unclear. Germline V CDR1 and CDR2: MDHEN, SYDVKM. The ends were cut back, 7 bases at V and 6 bases at J, with 12 bases in the middle. The CDR3 spans 13 residues. In DNA form, the CDR3 reads TGTGCCAGCAAGTTCGAGGTTCCCGGGGAGCTGTTTTTT. Amino acid sequence: CASKFEVPGELFF.

V gene TRBV25-1 combines with J gene TRBJ1-3, with D unresolved. Germline V CDR1 and CDR2: MGHDK, SYGVNS. The ends were cut back, 4 bases at V and 4 bases at J, with 8 bases in the middle. This CDR3 spans 13 amino acids. Here the CDR3 reads CASSASGGNTIYF. CDR3 DNA sequence: TGTGCCAGCAGTGCTTCAGGCGGAAACACCATATATTTT.

The chain recombines TRBV30 with TRBJ2-5, with D maybe TRBD2 (5 bases). Per the germline V gene, CDR1 is GTSNPN and CDR2 is SVGIG (reference sequence). V was cut by 5 bases and J by 5 bases, with 15 bases left in between. The CDR3 covers 13 residues. CDR3 coding DNA: TGTGCCTGGGATATTCACACGGGGGAGACCCAGTACTTC. This sequence encodes CAWDIHTGETQYF. Complete variable domain (other parts from reference TRBV30 and TRBJ2-5): SQTIHQWPATLVQPVGSPLSLECTVEGTSNPNLYWYRQAAGRGLQLLFYSVGIGQISSEVPQNLSASRPQDRQFILSSKKLLLSDSGFYLCAWDIHTGETQYFGPGTRLLVL.

This chain connects TRBV27 to TRBJ2-3, with D maybe TRBD2 (6 bases). V was shortened by 4 bases and J by 0 bases, with 17 bases between the two germline ends. The CDR3 extends over 17 amino acids. Germline loops: CDR1 MNHEY, CDR2 SMNVEV (reference sequence). CDR3 loop: CASSSFFGSASTDTQYF. CDR3 nucleotides: TGTGCCAGCAGTTCGTTTTTCGGGAGCGCTAGCACAGATACGCAGTATTTT.

The chain uses TRBV10-3 and TRBJ1-2; maybe TRBD1 (5 bases). This CDR3 region has 13 residues. Germline lookup yields CDR1 ENHRY and CDR2 SYGVKD. V dropped 8 bases and J dropped 2 bases, with 12 bases sitting between them. The CDR3 loop reads CAIENRQNYGYTF. CDR3 sequence (DNA): TGTGCCATCGAGAACAGGCAGAACTATGGCTACACCTTC.

The rearrangement joins TRBV27 to TRBJ2-1; D remains unclear. The CDR3 consists of 14 residues. In germline, CDR1 is MNHEY, CDR2 SMNVEV (reference sequence). Trimming cost V 7 bases and J 2 bases, with 12 bases left between them. Here the CDR3 reads CASNMNGPYNEQFF. The DNA of the CDR3 is TGTGCCAGCAACATGAACGGCCCCTACAATGAGCAGTTCTTC.

The gene calls are TRBV29-1 and TRBJ2-5; 11 nucleotides align to TRBD1. The germline V gene has CDR1 SQVTM and CDR2 ANQGSEA. The V gene end was trimmed by 3 bases and the J gene end by 5 bases; junction bases not matched to a gene: 5. The CDR3 covers 14 residues. The CDR3 protein is CSVERTGGLETQYF. CDR3 sequence (DNA): TGCAGCGTTGAGCGGACAGGGGGCCTTGAGACCCAGTACTTC.

This sequence joins TRBV20-1 and TRBJ2-3; D may be TRBD2 (6 bases). Germline CDR1 DFQATT, CDR2 SNEGSKA (reference sequence). CDR3 length equals 11 residues. The CDR3 sequence: CSGLAINTQYF. In nucleotides, the CDR3 is TGCAGCGGGCTAGCGATAAATACGCAGTATTTT.

The genes are TRBV11-3 and TRBJ2-1, with TRBD1 as a possible D gene (6 bases). V was clipped by 1 base and J by 7 bases, with 20 bases between them. Germline-derived CDR1 and CDR2 are SGHNT and YENEEA. This CDR3 comprises 17 residues. The CDR3 sequence is CASSLGSGRGRWNEQFF. The CDR3 DNA reads as TGTGCCAGCAGCTTAGGTTCTGGCAGGGGAAGGTGGAATGAGCAGTTCTTC. Drawing the rest from reference TRBV11-3 and TRBJ2-1, the complete variable domain is EAGVVQSPRYKIIEKKQPVAFWCNPISGHNTLYWYLQNLGQGPELLIRYENEEAVDDSQLPKDRFSAERLKGVDSTLKIQPAELGDSAVYLCASSLGSGRGRWNEQFFGPGTRLTVL.